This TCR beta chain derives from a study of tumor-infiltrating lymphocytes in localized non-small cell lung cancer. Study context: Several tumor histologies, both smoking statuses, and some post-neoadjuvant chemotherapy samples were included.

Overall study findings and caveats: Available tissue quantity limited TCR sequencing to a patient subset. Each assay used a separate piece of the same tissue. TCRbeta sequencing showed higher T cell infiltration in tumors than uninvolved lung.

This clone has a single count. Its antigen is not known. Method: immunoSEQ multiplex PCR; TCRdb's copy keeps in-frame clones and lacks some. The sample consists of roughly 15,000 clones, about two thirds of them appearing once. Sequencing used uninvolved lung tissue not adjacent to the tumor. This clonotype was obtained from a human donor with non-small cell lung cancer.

CDR3 loop: CASSKAIEDNEQFF. Here the CDR3 DNA reads TGTGCCAGCAGCAAAGCAATTGAAGACAATGAGCAGTTCTTC. This chain links TRBV5-6 with TRBJ2-1; no firm D call. This CDR3 contains 14 residues. Germline lookup yields CDR1 SGHDT and CDR2 YYEEEE. The ends were cut back, 4 bases at V and 5 bases at J, with 13 bases in the middle.